A single sample gave rise to the 13 T cell receptor beta chains below, sequenced in a study of T cell repertoires in cytomegalovirus infection. TCRdb used MiXCR to reprocess the reads, holding one entry per CDR3 protein. The sample shows about 310,000 distinct CDR3 sequences, roughly a tenth of them seen only once. The source material was PBMCs. The receptor source for this set is a human donor in good health (CMV status not recorded). Some clones in this sample may be carry-over from other donors' samples.

Note on this clonotype: An end of the junction does not agree with germline; a read error may underlie this. Written as DNA, the CDR3 is TGCGGTGCTAACTACAGGGTAGCACCAAATGAGCAGTTCTTC. Its translation: CGANYRVAPNEQFF. The chain links TRBV20-1 to TRBJ2-1, with D perhaps matching TRBD1 (6 bases). The CDR3 runs to 14 residues. Germline assignment: CDR1 DFQATT and CDR2 SNEGSKA (reference sequence).

This clonotype has ten or more counts. The gene calls are TRBV7-2 and TRBJ2-7; TRBD1 is a possible D gene (6 bases). The CDR3 runs 14 residues. The V end lost 5 bases, the J end lost 1 base, and 12 bases lay between the germline ends. Looked up from germline, CDR1 is SGHTA and CDR2 is FQGNSA. The chain's CDR3 is CASSADSRSYEQYV. In DNA form, the CDR3 reads TGTGCCAGCAGCGCGGACAGCCGGTCCTACGAGCAGTACGTC.

This clonotype came up many times. The chain has TRBV7-8 and TRBJ1-1; D is ambiguous. From germline, CDR1 is SGHVS and CDR2 FQNEAQ. The CDR3 is 12 residues long. V gave up 9 bases and J gave up 0 bases, with 8 bases separating them. The CDR3 DNA follows: TGTGCCAGTCGGCAGATGAACACTGAAGCTTTCTTT. Encoded protein: CASRQMNTEAFF.

This clonotype was seen at least ten times. The V gene is TRBV10-3, the J gene TRBJ2-1; D might be TRBD1 (6 bases). The CDR3 has 13 residues. From germline, CDR1 is ENHRY and CDR2 SYGVKD. V was clipped by 4 bases and J by 4 bases, with 8 bases between them. The CDR3 DNA reads as TGTGCCATCAGTGGTGGACAGTACAATGAGCAGTTCTTC. Protein product: CAISGGQYNEQFF.

This clonotype was detected many times. The V call is TRBV7-2, the J call TRBJ1-1; tentative D call: TRBD1 (6 bases). The V and J ends lost 2 bases and 5 bases respectively, with 12 bases between them. The CDR3 extends over 14 amino acids. Germline loops: CDR1 SGHTA, CDR2 FQGNSA. The CDR3 reads CASSLMGAQTEAFF. Here the CDR3 DNA reads TGTGCCAGCAGCTTAATGGGGGCACAAACTGAAGCTTTCTTT.

This clonotype was seen a handful of times. The gene calls are TRBV29-1 and TRBJ1-1; D gene uncertain. CDR1 and CDR2 from the germline V gene are SQVTM and ANQGSEA. The V and J ends lost 7 bases and 8 bases respectively, with 20 bases between them. CDR3 length: 13 amino acids. The CDR3 sequence: CSAETGSSGEAFF. The CDR3 region has the DNA TGCAGCGCTGAGACTGGATCGTCGGGGGAAGCTTTCTTT. Full variable domain (missing parts from reference TRBV29-1 and TRBJ1-1): SAVISQKPSRDICQRGTSLTIQCQVDSQVTMMFWYRQQPGQSLTLIATANQGSEATYESGFVIDKFPISRPNLTFSTLTVSNMSPEDSSIYLCSAETGSSGEAFFGQGTRLTVV.

For this clonotype: At one boundary the junction diverges from the germline segment, which might be a read error. The chain carries TRBV12-3 or TRBV12-4 and TRBJ2-4; 8 bases map to TRBD2. This CDR3 has 14 residues. CDR3 region: CASSFGLAQNIQYF. In nucleotides, the CDR3 is TGTGCCAGCAGTTTTGGACTAGCCCAAAACATTCAGTACTTC.

This clonotype was seen repeatedly, ten times or more. This chain uses TRBV2 with TRBJ2-3; the match to TRBD1 covers 8 bases. From germline, CDR1 is SNHLY and CDR2 FYNNEI. Unmatched junction bases numbered 20, after V lost 10 bases and J lost 2 bases. CDR3 length equals 18 residues. The CDR3 loop reads CATDASYEGTGPTDTQYF. The CDR3 DNA reads TGTGCCACCGATGCCTCCTATGAAGGGACAGGACCCACAGATACGCAGTATTTT.

This clonotype came up many times. The V gene is TRBV7-2, the J gene TRBJ1-5, with 7 bases lining up with TRBD1. Germline V gene sequence: CDR1 SGHTA, CDR2 FQGNSA. The CDR3 is made up of 16 amino acids. Trimming cost V 1 base and J 6 bases; bases outside gene matches: 9. The CDR3 region is CASSLGAGGPTQPQHF. The CDR3 nucleotides are TGTGCCAGCAGCTTAGGGGCAGGGGGTCCCACTCAGCCCCAGCATTTT.

The sample holds many counts of this clonotype. The chain uses TRBV7-3 and TRBJ2-2, with D possibly being TRBD1 (5 bases). This CDR3 is built from 14 residues. Trimming removed 5 bases from V and 4 bases from J, with 11 bases in between. CDR1 SGHTA and CDR2 FQGTGA come from the germline V gene. The CDR3 here is CASSAQGGTGELFF. CDR3 nucleotides: TGTGCCAGCAGCGCCCAGGGTGGCACCGGGGAGCTGTTTTTT.

This clonotype was seen repeatedly, ten times or more. CDR3 DNA sequence: TGTGCCAGCAGGTTTAGCAGTGCAACTAATGAAAAACTGTTTTTT. Its protein is CASRFSSATNEKLFF. This rearrangement joins TRBV12-3 or TRBV12-4 to TRBJ1-4; D call uncertain. The CDR3 runs to 15 residues. Trimming cost V 6 bases and J 0 bases, with 11 bases left between them.

The chain joins TRBV7-9 to TRBJ2-2, with 7 positions matching TRBD2. This CDR3 spans 18 amino acids. V gave up 4 bases and J gave up 1 base; unmatched junction bases: 12. Germline assignment: CDR1 SEHNR and CDR2 FQNEAQ (reference sequence). CDR3 DNA sequence: TGTGCCAGCAGCTATGAAATTCTGCGGGGGTTGAACACCGGGGAGCTGTTTTTT. Translated, it gives CASSYEILRGLNTGELFF.

This clonotype was counted many times. The chain couples TRBV7-3 to TRBJ2-2; D gene uncertain. CDR1 and CDR2 from the germline V gene are SGHTA and FQGTGA. The CDR3 has 14 amino acids. The V gene lost 5 bases and the J gene lost 6 bases, with 13 bases spanning the gap. The CDR3 spells CASSLISGPGELFF. CDR3 DNA sequence: TGTGCCAGCAGCCTGATTAGTGGCCCCGGGGAGCTGTTTTTT.